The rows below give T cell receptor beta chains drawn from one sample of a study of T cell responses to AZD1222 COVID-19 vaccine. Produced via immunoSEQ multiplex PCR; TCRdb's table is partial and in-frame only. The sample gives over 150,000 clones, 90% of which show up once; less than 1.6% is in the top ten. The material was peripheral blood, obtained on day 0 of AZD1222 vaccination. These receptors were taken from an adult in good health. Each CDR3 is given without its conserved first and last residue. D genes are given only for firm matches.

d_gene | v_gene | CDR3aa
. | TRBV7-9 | ASRKGGNTEAF
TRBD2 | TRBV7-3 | ASSILAGGTTDTQY
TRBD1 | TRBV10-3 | AIRGQQNTEAF
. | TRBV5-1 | ASSLAQGNSPLH
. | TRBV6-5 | ASSLEWGNQPQH
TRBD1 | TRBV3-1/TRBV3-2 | ATYGTGSSGANVLT
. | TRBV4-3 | ASSRSSALGDGYT
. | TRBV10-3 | AISESKGGGLAKNIQY
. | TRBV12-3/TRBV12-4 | ASSGGVGNTIY
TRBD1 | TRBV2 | ASIATGDEQY
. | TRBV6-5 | ASSDWGGKLF
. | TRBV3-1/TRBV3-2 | ASSQDSASLRQY
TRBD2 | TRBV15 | ATSRGGTSGNTGELF
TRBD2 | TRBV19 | ASSPGLEGYEQY
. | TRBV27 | ASSLVGGASNQPQH
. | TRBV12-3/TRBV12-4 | ASRTSNQPQH
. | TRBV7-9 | ASSSFPHEKLF
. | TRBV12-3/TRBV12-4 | ASSPLSETQY
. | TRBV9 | ASSLRALPYNEQF
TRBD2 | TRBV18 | ASSQTSGVETQY
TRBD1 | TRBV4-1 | ASSLPGQGIPLGNQPQH
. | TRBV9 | ASSLAGGSYSYEQY
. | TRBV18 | ASSPRDTGELF
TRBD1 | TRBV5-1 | ASSLTGVNEQF
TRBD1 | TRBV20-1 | SASPIGTATTGELF
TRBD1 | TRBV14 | ASSQDEDRGGTEAF
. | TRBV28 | ASSSNGETQY
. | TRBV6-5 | ASSYVTENTPLH
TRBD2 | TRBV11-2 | ASSFPGASGGPYNEQF
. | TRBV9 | ASSMRDSSYEQY
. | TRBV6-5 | ASSYARSSGNTIY
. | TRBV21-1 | ASSTGTGDSYEQY
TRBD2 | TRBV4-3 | ASSQEKRDGDTQY
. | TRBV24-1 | ATSDLALSTDTQY
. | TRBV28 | ASRTFGAGYSEQY
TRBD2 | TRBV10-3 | AISESTRGGGAPEQF
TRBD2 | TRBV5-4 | ASSGGVEVDTQY
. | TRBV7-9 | ASSPMDDTEAF